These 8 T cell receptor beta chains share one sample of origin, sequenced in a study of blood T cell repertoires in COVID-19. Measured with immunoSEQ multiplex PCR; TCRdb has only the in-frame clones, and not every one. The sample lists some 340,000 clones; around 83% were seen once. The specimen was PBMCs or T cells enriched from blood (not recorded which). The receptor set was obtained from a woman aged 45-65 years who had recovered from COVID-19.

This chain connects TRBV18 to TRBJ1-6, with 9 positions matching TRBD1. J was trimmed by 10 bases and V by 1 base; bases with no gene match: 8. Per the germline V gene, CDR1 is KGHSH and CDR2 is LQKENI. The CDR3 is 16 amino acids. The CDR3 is CASSPRDRVRGSPLHF. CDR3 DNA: TGTGCCAGCTCACCACGGGACAGGGTCAGAGGATCACCCCTCCACTTT.

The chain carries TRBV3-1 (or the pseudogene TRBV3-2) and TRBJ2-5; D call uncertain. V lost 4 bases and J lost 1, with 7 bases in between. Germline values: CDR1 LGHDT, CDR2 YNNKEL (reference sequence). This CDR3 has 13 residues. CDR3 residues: CASSPQFQETQYF. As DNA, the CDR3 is TGTGCCAGCAGCCCCCAGTTCCAAGAGACCCAGTACTTC.

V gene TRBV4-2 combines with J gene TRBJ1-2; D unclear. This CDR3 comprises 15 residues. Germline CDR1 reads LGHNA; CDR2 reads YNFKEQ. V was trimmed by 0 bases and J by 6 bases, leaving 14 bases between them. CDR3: CASSQEVSGLDGYTF. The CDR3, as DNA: TGTGCCAGCAGCCAAGAAGTCTCTGGGCTGGATGGCTACACCTTC.

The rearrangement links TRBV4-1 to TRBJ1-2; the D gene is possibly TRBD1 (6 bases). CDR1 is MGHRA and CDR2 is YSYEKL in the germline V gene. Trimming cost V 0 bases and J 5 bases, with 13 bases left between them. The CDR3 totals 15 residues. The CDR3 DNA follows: TGCGCCAGCAGCCAAGACCACAGGGCCAATTATGGCTACACCTTC. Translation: CASSQDHRANYGYTF.

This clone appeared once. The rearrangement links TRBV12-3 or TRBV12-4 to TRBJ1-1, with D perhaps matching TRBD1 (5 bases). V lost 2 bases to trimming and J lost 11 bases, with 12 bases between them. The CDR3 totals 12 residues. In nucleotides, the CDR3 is TGTGCCAGCAGTTTACAGGGTTTTAGGGCTTTCTTT. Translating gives CASSLQGFRAFF.

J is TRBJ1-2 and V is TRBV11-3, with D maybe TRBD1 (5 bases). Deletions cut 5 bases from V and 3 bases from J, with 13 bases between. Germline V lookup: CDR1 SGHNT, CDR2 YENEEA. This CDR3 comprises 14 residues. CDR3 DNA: TGTGCCAGCAGCCATCGAGGAGGGGACTATGGCTACACCTTC. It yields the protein CASSHRGGDYGYTF.

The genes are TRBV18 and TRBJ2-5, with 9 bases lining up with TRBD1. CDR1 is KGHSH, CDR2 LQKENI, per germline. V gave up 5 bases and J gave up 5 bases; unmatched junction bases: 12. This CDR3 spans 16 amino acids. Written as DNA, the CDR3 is TGTGCCAGCTCAGCCATACAGGGGGCTTTCTCGGAGACCCAGTACTTC. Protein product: CASSAIQGAFSETQYF.

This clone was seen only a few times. CDR3: CASSYTTGETYEQYF. CDR3 DNA sequence: TGTGCCAGCAGCTATACGACAGGGGAGACCTACGAGCAGTACTTC. V gene TRBV7-2 combines with J gene TRBJ2-7; 8 bases line up with TRBD1. Germline lookup yields CDR1 SGHTA and CDR2 FQGNSA. The CDR3 sequence is 15 residues long. With 4 bases clipped from V and 2 bases from J, the junction kept 7 bases outside the gene matches.